This note documents a single T cell receptor (beta chain) sequence. The germline CDR1 and CDR2 sequences are MNHEY and SVGEGT. The CDR3 totals 16 residues. The V end lost 4 bases, the J end lost 2 bases, and 16 bases lay between the germline ends. Generated by immunoSEQ multiplex PCR, the TCRdb table keeps only in-frame clones and is missing some. The sample carries about 240,000 clones, about 85% recorded once. The data stem from a study of blood T cell repertoires in COVID-19. This receptor was obtained from a woman in her fifties or sixties with COVID-19, enrolled during active disease. The sequencing sample was made of peripheral blood. This chain connects TRBV6-2 or TRBV6-3 to TRBJ2-3; a weak D match, TRBD1 (7 bases). For the CDR3, the DNA is TGTGCCAGCAGTTGGAGGGACAGCCTATTCACAGATACGCAGTATTTT. Encoded protein: CASSWRDSLFTDTQYF.